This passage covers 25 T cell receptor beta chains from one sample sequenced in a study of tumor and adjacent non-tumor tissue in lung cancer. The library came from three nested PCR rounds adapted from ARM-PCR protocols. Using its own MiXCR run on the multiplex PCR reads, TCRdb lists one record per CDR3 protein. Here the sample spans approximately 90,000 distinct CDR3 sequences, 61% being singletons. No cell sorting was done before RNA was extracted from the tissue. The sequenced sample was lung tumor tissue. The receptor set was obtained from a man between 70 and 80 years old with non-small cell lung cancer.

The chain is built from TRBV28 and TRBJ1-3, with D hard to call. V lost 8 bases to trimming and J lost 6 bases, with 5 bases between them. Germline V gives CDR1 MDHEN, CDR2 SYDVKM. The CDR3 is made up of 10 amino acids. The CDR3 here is CASFKNTIYF. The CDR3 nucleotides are TGTGCCAGCTTCAAAAACACCATATATTTT.

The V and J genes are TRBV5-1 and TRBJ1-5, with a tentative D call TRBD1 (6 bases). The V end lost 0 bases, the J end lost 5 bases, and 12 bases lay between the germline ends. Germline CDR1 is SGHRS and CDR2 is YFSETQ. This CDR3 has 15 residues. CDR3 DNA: TGCGCCAGCAGCTTGGCTGGAGGGGGGGATCAGCCCCAGCATTTT. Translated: CASSLAGGGDQPQHF.

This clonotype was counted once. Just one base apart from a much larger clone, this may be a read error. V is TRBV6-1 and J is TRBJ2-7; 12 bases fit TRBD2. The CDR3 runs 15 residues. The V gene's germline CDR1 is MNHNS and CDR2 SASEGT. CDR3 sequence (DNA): TGTCCCAGCAGGGAGGCTAGCGGGGGGGCCTACGAGCAGTACTTC. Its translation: CPSREASGGAYEQYF.

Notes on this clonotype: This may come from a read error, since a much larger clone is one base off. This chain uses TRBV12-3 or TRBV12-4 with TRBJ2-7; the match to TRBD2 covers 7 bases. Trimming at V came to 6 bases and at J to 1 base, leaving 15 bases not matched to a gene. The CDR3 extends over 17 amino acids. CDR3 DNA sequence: TGTGCCAGCAGCAAACACTACTCTGGCGGGAGATCCTACGAGCAGTACTTC. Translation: CASSKHYSGGRSYEQYF.

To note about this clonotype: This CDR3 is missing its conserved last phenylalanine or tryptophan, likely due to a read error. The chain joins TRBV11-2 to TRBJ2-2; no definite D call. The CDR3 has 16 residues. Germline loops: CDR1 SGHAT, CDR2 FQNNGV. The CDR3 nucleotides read TGTGTCAGCAGCCTGTTCGTGGTCACGAACATCGGGGAGCTGTTTTAT. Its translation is CVSSLFVVTNIGELFY.

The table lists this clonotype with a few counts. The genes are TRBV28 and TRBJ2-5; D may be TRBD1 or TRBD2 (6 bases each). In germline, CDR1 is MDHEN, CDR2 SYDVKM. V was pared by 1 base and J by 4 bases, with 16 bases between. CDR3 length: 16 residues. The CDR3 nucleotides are TGTGCCAGCAGTTTATCCCCGAGGGGGGCAGGAGAGACCCAGTACTTC. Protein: CASSLSPRGAGETQYF. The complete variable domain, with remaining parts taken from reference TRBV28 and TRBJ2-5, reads DVKVTQSSRYLVKRTGEKVFLECVQDMDHENMFWYRQDPGLGLRLIYFSYDVKMKEKGDIPEGYSVSREKKERFSLILESASTNQTSMYLCASSLSPRGAGETQYFGPGTRLLVL.

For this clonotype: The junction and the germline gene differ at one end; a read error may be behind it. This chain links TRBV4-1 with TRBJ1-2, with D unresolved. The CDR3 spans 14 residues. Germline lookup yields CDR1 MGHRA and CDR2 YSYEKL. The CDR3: CASGQHGLGGGYTF. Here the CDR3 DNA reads TGCGCCAGCGGCCAACATGGGCTGGGCGGAGGCTACACCTTC.

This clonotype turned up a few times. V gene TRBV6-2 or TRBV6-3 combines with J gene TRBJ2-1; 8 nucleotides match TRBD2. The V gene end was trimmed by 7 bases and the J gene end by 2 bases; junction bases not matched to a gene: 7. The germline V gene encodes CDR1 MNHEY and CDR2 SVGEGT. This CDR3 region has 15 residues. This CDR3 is CASTKAGVAYNEQFF. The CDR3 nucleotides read TGTGCCAGCACCAAAGCGGGAGTGGCCTACAATGAGCAGTTCTTC.

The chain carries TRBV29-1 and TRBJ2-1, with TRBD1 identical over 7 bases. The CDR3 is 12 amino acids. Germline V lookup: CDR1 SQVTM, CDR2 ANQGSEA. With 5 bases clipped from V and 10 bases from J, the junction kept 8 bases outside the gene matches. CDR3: CSVMDRWREQFF. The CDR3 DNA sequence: TGCAGCGTTATGGACAGGTGGCGGGAGCAGTTCTTC.

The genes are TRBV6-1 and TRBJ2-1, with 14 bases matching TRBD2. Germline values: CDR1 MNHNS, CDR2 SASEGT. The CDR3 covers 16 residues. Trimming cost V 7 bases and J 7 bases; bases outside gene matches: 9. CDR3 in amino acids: CASNYSWTSGRNEQFF. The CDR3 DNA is TGTGCCAGCAACTACTCCTGGACTAGCGGGAGGAATGAGCAGTTCTTC.

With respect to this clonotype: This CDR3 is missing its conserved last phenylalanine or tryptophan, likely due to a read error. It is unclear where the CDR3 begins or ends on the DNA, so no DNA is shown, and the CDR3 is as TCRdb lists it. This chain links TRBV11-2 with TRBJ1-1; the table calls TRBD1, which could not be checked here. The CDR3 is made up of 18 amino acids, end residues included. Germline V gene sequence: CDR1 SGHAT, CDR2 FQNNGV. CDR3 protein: CASSGHRGTIFREIEASS.

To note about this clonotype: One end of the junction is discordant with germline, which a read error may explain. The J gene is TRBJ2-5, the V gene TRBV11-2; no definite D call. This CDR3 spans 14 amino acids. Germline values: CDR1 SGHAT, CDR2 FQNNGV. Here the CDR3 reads CANSLVLGSKAQYF. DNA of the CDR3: TGTGCCAACAGCTTAGTACTGGGGTCAAAGGCCCAATACTTC.

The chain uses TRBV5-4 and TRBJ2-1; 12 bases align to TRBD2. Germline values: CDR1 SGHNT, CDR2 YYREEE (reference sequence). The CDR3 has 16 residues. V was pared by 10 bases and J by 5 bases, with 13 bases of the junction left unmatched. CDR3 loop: CAGTQTSGSPNNEQFF. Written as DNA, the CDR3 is TGTGCCGGCACCCAGACTAGCGGGAGCCCCAACAATGAGCAGTTCTTC. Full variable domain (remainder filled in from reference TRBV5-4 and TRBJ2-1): ETGVTQSPTHLIKTRGQQVTLRCSSQSGHNTVSWYQQALGQGPQFIFQYYREEENGRGNFPPRFSGLQFPNYSSELNVNALELDDSALYLCAGTQTSGSPNNEQFFGPGTRLTVL.

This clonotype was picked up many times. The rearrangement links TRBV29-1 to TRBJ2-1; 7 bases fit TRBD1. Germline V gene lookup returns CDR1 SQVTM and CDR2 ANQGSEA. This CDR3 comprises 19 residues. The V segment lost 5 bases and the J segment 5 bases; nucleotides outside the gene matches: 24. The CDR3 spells CSVFHLRQGTHHTDNEQFF. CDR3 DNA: TGCAGCGTTTTTCATCTGCGACAGGGTACCCATCATACGGACAATGAGCAGTTCTTC.

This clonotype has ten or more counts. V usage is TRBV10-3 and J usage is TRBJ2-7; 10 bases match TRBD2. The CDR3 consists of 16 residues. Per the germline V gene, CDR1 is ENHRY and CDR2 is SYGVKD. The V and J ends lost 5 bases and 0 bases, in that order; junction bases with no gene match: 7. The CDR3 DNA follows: TGTGCCATCAGTAGCGGGAGGGCCCGGGGCTCCTACGAGCAGTACTTC. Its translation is CAISSGRARGSYEQYF.

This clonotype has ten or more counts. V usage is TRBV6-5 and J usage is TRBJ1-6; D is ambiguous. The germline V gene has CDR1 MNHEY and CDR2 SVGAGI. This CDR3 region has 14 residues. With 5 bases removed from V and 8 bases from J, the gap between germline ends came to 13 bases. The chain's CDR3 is CASSGRAKDSPLHF. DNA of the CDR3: TGTGCCAGCAGTGGACGGGCTAAGGATTCACCCCTCCACTTT.

The CDR3 loop reads CASSLGISSNEQFF. The CDR3 nucleotides are TGTGCCAGCAGCTTGGGGATTAGCTCAAATGAGCAGTTCTTC. The V gene is TRBV11-2, the J gene TRBJ2-1; D is unclear. The CDR3 consists of 14 residues. Trimming left V 3 bases short and J 7 bases short, with 13 bases between. From germline, CDR1 is SGHAT and CDR2 FQNNGV.

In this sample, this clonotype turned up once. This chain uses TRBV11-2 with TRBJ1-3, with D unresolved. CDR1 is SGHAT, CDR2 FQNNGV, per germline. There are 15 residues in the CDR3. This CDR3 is CVSSLGRATGNTIYF. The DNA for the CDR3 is TGTGTCAGTAGCCTAGGAAGGGCTACTGGAAACACCATATATTTT.

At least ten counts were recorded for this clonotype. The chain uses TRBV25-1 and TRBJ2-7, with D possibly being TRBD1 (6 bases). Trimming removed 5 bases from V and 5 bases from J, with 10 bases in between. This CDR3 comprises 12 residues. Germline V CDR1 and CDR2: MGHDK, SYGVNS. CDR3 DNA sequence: TGTGCCAGCAGTAGGGGGAGAGACGAGCAGTACTTC. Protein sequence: CASSRGRDEQYF.

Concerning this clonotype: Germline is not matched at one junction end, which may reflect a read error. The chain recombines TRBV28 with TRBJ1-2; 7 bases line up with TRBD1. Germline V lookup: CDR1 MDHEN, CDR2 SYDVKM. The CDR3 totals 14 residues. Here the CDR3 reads CVSNPTGDNYGYTF. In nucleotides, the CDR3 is TGTGTCAGCAACCCTACAGGGGATAACTATGGCTACACCTTC.

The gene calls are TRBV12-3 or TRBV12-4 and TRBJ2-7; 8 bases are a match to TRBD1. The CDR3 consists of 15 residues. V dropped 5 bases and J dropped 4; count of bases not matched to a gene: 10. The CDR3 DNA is TGTGCCAGCAGTGCATTTCGGACAGGGATGTACGAGCAGTACTTC. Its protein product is CASSAFRTGMYEQYF.

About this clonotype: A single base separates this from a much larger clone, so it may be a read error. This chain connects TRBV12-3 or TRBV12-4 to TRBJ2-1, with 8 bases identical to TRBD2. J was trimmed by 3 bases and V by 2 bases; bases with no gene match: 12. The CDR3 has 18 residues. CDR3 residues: CASSLLSRTGGLYNEQFF. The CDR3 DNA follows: TGTGCCAGCAGTTTACTATCCAGAACGGGAGGGCTCTACAATGAGCAGTTCTTC.

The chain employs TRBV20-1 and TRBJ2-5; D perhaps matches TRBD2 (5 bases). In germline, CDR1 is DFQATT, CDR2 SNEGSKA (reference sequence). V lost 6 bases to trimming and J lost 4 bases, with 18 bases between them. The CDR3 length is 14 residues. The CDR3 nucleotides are TGCAGTGCCACACGTGGAGTAGCGTCAGAGACCCAGTACTTC. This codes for CSATRGVASETQYF.

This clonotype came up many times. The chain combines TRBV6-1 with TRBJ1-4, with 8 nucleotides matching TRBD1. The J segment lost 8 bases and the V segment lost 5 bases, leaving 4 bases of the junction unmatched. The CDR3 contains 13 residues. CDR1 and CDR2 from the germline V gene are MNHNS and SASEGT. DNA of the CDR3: TGTGCCAGCAGTCTGGGACAGGCCGAAAAACTGTTTTTT. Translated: CASSLGQAEKLFF.

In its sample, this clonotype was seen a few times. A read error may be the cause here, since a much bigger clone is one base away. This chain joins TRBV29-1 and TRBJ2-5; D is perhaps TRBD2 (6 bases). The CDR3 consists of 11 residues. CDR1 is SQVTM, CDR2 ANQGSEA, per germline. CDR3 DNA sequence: TGCAGCGGGAGGGACCAAGAGGCCCAGTACTTC. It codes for CSGRDQEAQYF.